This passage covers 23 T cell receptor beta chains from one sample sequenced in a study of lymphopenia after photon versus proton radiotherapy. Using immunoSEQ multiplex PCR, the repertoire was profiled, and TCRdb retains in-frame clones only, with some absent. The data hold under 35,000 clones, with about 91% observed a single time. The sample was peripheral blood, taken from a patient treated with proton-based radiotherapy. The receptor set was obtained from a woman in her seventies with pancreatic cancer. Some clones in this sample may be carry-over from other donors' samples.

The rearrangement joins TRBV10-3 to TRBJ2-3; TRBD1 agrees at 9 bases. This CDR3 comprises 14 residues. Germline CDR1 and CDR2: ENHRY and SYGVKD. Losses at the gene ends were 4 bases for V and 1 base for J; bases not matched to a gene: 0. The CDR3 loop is CAISGTGGTDTQYF. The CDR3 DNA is TGTGCCATCAGTGGGACAGGGGGCACAGATACGCAGTATTTT.

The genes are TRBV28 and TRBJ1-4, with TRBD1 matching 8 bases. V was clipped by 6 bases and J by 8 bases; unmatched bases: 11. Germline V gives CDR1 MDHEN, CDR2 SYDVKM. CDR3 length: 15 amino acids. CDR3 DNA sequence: TGTGCCAGCAGCCATCCGGGGACAGGATCCGAAAAACTGTTTTTT. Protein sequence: CASSHPGTGSEKLFF. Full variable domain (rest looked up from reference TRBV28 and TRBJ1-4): DVKVTQSSRYLVKRTGEKVFLECVQDMDHENMFWYRQDPGLGLRLIYFSYDVKMKEKGDIPEGYSVSREKKERFSLILESASTNQTSMYLCASSHPGTGSEKLFFGSGTQLSVL.

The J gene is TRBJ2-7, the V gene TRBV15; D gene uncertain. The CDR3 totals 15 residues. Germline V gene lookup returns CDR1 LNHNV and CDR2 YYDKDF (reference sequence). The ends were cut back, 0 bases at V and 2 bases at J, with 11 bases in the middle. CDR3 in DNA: TGTGCCACCAGCAGAGATCGGGCTGTGGCCTACGAGCAGTACTTC. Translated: CATSRDRAVAYEQYF.

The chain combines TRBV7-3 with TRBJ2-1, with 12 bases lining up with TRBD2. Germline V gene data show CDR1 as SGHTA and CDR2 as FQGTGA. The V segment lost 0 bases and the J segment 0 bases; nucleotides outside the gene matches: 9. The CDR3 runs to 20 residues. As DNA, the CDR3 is TGTGCCAGCAGCTTAACTGGGACTAGCGGGCCCCGAAGCTCCTACAATGAGCAGTTCTTC. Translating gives CASSLTGTSGPRSSYNEQFF.

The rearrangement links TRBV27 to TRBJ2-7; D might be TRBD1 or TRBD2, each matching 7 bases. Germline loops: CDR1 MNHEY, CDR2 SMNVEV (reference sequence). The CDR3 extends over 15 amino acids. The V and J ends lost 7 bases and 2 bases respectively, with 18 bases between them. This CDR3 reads CASIRGGPPPYEQYF. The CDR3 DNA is TGTGCCAGCATCAGGGGGGGGCCCCCACCCTACGAGCAGTACTTC.

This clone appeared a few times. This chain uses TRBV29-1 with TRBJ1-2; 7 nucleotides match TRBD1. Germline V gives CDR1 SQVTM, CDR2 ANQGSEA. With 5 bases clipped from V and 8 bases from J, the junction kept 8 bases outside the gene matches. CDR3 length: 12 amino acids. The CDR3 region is CSVRQGRYGYTF. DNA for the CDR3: TGCAGCGTTCGACAGGGAAGATACGGCTACACCTTC.

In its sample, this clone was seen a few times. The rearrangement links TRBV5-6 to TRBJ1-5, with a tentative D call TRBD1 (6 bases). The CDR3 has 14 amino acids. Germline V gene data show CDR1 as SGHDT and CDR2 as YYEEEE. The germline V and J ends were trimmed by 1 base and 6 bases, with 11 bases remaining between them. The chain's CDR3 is CASSLSQGIQPQHF. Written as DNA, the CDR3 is TGTGCCAGCAGCTTGAGCCAGGGGATTCAGCCCCAGCATTTT.

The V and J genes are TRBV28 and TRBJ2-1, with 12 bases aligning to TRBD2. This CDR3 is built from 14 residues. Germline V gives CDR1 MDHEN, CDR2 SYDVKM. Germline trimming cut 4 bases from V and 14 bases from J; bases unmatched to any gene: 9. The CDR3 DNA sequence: TGTGCCAGCAGTTCAGGGACTAGCGGGTTTATGGAGTTCTTC. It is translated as CASSSGTSGFMEFF.

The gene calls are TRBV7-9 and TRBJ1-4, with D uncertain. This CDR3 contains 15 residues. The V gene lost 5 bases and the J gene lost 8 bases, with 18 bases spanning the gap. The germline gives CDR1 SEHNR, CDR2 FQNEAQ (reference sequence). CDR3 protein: CASSPVTPEGEKLFF. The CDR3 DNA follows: TGTGCCAGCAGCCCAGTAACCCCAGAGGGAGAAAAACTGTTTTTT.

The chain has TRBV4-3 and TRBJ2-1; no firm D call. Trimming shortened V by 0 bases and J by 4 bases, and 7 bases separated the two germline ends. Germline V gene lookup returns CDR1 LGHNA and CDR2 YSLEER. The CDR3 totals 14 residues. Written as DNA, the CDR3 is TGCGCCAGCAGCCAAGAGACAACATACAATGAGCAGTTCTTC. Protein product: CASSQETTYNEQFF.

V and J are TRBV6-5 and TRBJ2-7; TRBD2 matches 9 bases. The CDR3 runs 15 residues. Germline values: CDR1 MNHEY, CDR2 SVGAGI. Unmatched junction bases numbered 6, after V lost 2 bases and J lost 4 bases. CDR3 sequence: CASSYVASGVYEQYF. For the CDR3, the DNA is TGTGCCAGCAGTTACGTGGCTAGCGGGGTTTACGAGCAGTACTTC.

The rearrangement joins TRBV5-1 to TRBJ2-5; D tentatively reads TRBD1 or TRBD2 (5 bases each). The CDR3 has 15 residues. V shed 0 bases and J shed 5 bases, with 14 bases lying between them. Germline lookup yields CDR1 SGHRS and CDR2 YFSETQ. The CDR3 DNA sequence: TGCGCCAGCAGCTTGGCCCGGACCAGGGAGGAGACCCAGTACTTC. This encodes CASSLARTREETQYF.

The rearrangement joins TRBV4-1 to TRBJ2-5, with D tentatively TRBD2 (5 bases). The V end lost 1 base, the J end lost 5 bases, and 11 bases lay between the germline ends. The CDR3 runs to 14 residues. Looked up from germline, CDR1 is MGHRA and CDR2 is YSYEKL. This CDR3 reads CASSQVGSRETQYF. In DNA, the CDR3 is TGCGCCAGCAGCCAAGTGGGGAGTCGGGAGACCCAGTACTTC.

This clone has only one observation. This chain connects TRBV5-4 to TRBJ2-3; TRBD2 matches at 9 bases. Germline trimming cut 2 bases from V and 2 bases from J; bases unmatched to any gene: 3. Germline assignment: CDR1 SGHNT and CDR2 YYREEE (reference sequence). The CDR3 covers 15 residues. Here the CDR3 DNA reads TGTGCCAGCAGCTTCTCTAGCGGGGCCACAGATACGCAGTATTTT. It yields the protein CASSFSSGATDTQYF. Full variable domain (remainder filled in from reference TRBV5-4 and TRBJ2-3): ETGVTQSPTHLIKTRGQQVTLRCSSQSGHNTVSWYQQALGQGPQFIFQYYREEENGRGNFPPRFSGLQFPNYSSELNVNALELDDSALYLCASSFSSGATDTQYFGPGTRLTVL.

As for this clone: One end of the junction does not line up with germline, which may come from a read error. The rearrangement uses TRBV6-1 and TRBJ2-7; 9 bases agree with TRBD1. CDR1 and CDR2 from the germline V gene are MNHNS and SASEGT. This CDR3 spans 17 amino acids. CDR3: CASGEVVGRTGAYEQYF. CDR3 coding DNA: TGTGCCAGCGGTGAGGTGGTAGGGCGGACAGGGGCCTACGAGCAGTACTTC.

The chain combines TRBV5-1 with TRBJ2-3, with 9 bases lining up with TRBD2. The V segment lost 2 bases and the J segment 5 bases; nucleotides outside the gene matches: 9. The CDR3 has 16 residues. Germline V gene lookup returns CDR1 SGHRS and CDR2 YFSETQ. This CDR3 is CASSLGGGRAQDTQYF. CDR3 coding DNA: TGCGCCAGCAGCTTAGGTGGCGGGAGGGCCCAAGATACGCAGTATTTT. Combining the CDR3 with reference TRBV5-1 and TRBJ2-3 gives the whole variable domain KAGVTQTPRYLIKTRGQQVTLSCSPISGHRSVSWYQQTPGQGLQFLFEYFSETQRNKGNFPGRFSGRQFSNSRSEMNVSTLELGDSALYLCASSLGGGRAQDTQYFGPGTRLTVL.

This CDR3 reads CASQTSGKSYEQYF. For the CDR3, the DNA is TGTGCCAGTCAAACTAGCGGGAAGTCCTACGAGCAGTACTTC. V is TRBV27 and J is TRBJ2-7; 10 bases line up with TRBD2. CDR1 is MNHEY, CDR2 SMNVEV, per germline (reference sequence). V shed 9 bases, J shed 1 base, and the junction held 6 bases outside the gene matches. The CDR3 loop spans 14 amino acids.

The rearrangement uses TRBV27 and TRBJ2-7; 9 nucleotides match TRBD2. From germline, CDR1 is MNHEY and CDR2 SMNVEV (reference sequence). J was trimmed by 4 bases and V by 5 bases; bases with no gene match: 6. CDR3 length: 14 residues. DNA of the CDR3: TGTGCCAGCAGTCTTAGCGGGAGAGGGTACGAGCAGTACTTC. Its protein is CASSLSGRGYEQYF.

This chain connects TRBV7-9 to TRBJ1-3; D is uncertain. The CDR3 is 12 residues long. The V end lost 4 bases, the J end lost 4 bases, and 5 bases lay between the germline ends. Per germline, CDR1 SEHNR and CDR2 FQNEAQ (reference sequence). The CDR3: CASSSGGNTIYF. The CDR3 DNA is TGTGCCAGCAGCTCGGGCGGAAACACCATATATTTT.

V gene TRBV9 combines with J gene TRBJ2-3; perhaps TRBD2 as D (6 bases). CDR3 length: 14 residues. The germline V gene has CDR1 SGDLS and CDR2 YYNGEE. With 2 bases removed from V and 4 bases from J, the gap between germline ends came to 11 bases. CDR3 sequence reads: CASSVSGTSDTQYF. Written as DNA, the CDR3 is TGTGCCAGCAGCGTTAGCGGAACCTCAGATACGCAGTATTTT.

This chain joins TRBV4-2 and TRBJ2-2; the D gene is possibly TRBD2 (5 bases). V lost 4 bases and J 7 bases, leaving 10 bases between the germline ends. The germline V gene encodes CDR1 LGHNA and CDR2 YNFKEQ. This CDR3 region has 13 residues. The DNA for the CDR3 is TGTGCCAGCAGCCCCCCGAGCGGCGGGGAGCTGTTTTTT. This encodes CASSPPSGGELFF.

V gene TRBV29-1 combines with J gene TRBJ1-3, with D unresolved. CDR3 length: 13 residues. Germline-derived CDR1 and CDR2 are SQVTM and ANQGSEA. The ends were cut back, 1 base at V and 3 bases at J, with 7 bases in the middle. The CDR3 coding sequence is TGCAGCGTTGAAGGGGCGCTTGGAAACACCATATATTTT. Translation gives CSVEGALGNTIYF.

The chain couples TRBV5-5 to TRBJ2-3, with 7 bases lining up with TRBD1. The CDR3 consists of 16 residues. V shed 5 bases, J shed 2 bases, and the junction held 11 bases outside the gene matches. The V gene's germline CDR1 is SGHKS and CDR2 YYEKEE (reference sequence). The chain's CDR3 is CASSFTGVQLTDTQYF. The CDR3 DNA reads TGTGCCAGCAGTTTCACAGGGGTGCAACTCACAGATACGCAGTATTTT.